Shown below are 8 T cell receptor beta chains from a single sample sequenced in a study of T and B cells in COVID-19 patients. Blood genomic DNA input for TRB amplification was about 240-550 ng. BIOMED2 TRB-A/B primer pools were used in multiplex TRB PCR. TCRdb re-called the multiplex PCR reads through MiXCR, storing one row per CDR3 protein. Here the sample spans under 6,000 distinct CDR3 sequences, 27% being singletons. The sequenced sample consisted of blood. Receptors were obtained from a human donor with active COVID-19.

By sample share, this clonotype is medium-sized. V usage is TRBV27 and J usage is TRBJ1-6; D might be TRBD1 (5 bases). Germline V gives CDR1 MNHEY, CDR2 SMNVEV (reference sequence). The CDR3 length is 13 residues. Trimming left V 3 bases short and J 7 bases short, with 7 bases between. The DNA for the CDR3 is TGTGCCAGCAGTTTGGGGGAAAATTCACCCCTCCACTTT. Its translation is CASSLGENSPLHF.

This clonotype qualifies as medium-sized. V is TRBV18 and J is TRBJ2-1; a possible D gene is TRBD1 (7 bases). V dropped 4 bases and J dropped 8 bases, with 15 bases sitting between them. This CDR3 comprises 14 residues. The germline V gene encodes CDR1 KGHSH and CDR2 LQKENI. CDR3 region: CASSRTGGTDEQFF. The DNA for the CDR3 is TGTGCCAGCTCACGGACAGGAGGGACGGATGAGCAGTTCTTC.

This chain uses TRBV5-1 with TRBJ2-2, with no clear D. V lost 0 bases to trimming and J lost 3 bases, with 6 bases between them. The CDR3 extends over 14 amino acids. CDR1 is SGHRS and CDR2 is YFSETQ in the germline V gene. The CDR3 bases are TGCGCCAGCAGCTTGGGGGTAGACACCGGGGAGCTGTTTTTT. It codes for CASSLGVDTGELFF.

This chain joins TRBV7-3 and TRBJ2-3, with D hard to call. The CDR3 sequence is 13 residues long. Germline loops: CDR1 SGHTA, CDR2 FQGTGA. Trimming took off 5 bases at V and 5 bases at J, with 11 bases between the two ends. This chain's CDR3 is CASSPTPRDTQYF. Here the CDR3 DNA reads TGTGCCAGCAGCCCAACCCCCAGAGATACGCAGTATTTT.

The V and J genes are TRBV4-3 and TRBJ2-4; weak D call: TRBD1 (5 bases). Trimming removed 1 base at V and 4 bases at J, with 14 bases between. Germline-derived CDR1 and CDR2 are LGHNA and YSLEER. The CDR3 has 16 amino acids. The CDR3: CASSQATGQGKNIQYF. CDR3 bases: TGCGCCAGCAGCCAAGCAACCGGGCAGGGTAAAAACATTCAGTACTTC.

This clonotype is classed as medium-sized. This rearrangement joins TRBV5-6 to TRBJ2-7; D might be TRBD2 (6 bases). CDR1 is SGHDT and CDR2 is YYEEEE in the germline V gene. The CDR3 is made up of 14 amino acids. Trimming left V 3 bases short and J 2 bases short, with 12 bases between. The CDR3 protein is CASSSLGRTYEQYF. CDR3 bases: TGTGCCAGCAGCTCCCTTGGGAGGACCTACGAGCAGTACTTC.

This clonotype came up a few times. CDR3 in DNA: TGTGCCAGCAGTTACTCCCCCGAGGGAAACACCATATATTTT. Amino acids: CASSYSPEGNTIYF. The V call is TRBV6-5, the J call TRBJ1-3, with no clear D. The CDR3 length is 14 residues. The V gene lost 0 bases and the J gene lost 4 bases, with 7 bases spanning the gap. Germline loops: CDR1 MNHEY, CDR2 SVGAGI.

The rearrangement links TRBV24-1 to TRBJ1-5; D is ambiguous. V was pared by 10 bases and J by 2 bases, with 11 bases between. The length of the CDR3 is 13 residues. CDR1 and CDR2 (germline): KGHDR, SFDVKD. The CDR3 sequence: CATGTFGNQPQHF. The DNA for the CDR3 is TGTGCCACTGGCACCTTCGGCAATCAGCCCCAGCATTTT.